The sequence of this T cell receptor (beta chain) was determined in a study of blood T cell repertoires in COVID-19 (dated by TCRdb to between 2020 and 2021). The study in broad terms: Samples covering the acute and convalescent phases of COVID-19 were provided by collaborators in the United States, Italy and Spain. The prospective study material was composed of cDNA or gDNA derived from T cells, B-cell-depleted T cells, or PBMCs. The dataset comprised deeply sampled blood TCRbeta repertoires from subjects exposed to, actively infected with, or recovered from COVID-19. The repertoires were released in a freely available public database meant as a resource for research on the immune response to SARS-CoV-2. The samples were drawn from two sources: the first 160 participants of the ongoing ImmuneRACE study, and 1,254 subjects contributed by 6 global collaborators. Sample metadata almost always included a de-identified subject ID, COVID-19 status, age in years and sex. Where HLA class I and class II types were available, the types were taken from metadata supplied by the sample provider, not from assay-based typing. Overall study results and their limits: How much clinical and demographic metadata was included differed by source and by participant, and the metadata was provided uncurated.

The germline V gene (reference sequence) specifies LNHNV as CDR1 and YYDKDF as CDR2. Trimming takes 1 base off V and 1 base off J; junction bases not matched to a gene: 3. The CDR3 runs 15 amino acids, cysteine and phenylalanine included. Solely the CDR3 DNA is kept, with 45 bases framed from the first base. TCRbeta CDR3 regions were amplified from genomic DNA using the immunoSEQ Assay, a bias-controlled multiplex PCR. In the source study's methods: The number of nucleated cells in each sample was estimated by amplification of reference gene primers within the assay. To quantify the absolute abundance of each unique TCRbeta CDR3 rearrangement, sequence reads were collapsed and filtered. For each sample, productive Simpson clonality was calculated as the square root of Simpson's diversity index across productive rearrangements. As stored in TCRdb, this immuneACCESS dataset retains in-frame rearrangements with V and J assigned. A fraction of the clones does not appear; measured against another copy, unresolved V genes explain less than half of the discrepancy, and the remainder lacks a known reason. V, J and clone size were drawn from that table, and D and trimming were deduced from the DNA. The sample table shows roughly 220,000 clones, and 75% to 85% are seen once. Of the sample, roughly 8% falls within the top ten clones.

A word on this clone: There is no known antigen for this receptor. Per-nucleotide qualities are absent, and no much larger clonotype sits a single base away.

At one collaborating source in Seattle, patients were enrolled during active infection and were followed longitudinally through the course of disease. Each collaborating institution followed its own protocols to collect whole blood in K2EDTA tubes. For TCRbeta analysis, collaborators shipped samples as frozen whole blood, isolated PBMCs, or DNA extracted from either of those sample types. The receptor chain draws on TRBV15 and TRBJ2-7; TRBD1 aligns with 8 central bases. The sample was peripheral blood. The TCR was taken from a woman of 80 years or more with COVID-19, enrolled during active disease. The CDR3 loop reads CATSRGGQGSYEQYF. The bases are TGTGCCACCAGCAGAGGCGGACAGGGTTCCTACGAGCAGTACTTC.